This T cell receptor beta chain is from a study of cytomegalovirus exposure and HLA in healthy donors. The study, taken as a whole, reports: According to the study, some 160 TCR beta chains were cytomegalovirus-associated. Many donors shared some public TCRs, even though most TCR sequences were rare. In vitro checks showed that a few CMV-associated chains really do target CMV antigens.

Among the roughly 110 subjects of the validation cohort, separate from the 666-subject first cohort, were the donors. Sequencing was performed with immunoSEQ multiplex PCR; in TCRdb, only in-frame clones are kept and a portion is missing. This table has roughly 95,000 clones, 85% appearing once. In regard to this clone: Its antigen is still unknown.

The CDR3 sequence is 17 residues long. Trimming pared 1 base from V and 7 bases from J, leaving 19 bases between. Germline assignment: CDR1 LGHNA and CDR2 YNFKEQ. This clonotype was obtained from a man aged 18-30 years in good health and CMV-seropositive. The sequencing sample was made of PBMCs. The chain employs TRBV4-2 and TRBJ2-2; maybe TRBD2 (5 bases). CDR3 residues: CASSQVGRGFSDGELFF. Written as DNA, the CDR3 is TGTGCCAGCAGCCAAGTGGGGAGAGGGTTTTCGGACGGGGAGCTGTTTTTT.